The clone carrying this T cell receptor (beta chain) was picked up a small number of times. The antigen is unknown. The TCR beta CDR3 regions underwent amplification using RNA transcripts as the source. RT-PCR in the first round (using the HTBI primer set) targeted the TCR CDR3. One entry per CDR3 protein results from TCRdb running MiXCR on the multiplex PCR reads. Of about 270,000 distinct CDR3 sequences in the sample, about 20% are singletons; the top ten hold roughly 60%. The data stem from a study of T cells in Graves' hyperthyroidism and ophthalmopathy. Study-wide results and caveats: Ophthalmopathy was told apart from stable hyperthyroidism by a 13 V-J model.

Germline values: CDR1 SNHLY, CDR2 FYNNEI. The CDR3 has 15 residues. Trimming took 6 bases from V and 3 from J; bases not matched to a gene: 6. PBMCs were derived from more than 8 ml fresh peripheral blood. V and J are TRBV2 and TRBJ2-1; 9 positions agree with TRBD1. What was sequenced was blood. The clonotype was recovered from a young man with Graves' ophthalmopathy. CDR3 nucleotides: TGTGCCAGCAGGGATACAGGGGGCGGCTACAATGAGCAGTTCTTC. Protein product: CASRDTGGGYNEQFF.